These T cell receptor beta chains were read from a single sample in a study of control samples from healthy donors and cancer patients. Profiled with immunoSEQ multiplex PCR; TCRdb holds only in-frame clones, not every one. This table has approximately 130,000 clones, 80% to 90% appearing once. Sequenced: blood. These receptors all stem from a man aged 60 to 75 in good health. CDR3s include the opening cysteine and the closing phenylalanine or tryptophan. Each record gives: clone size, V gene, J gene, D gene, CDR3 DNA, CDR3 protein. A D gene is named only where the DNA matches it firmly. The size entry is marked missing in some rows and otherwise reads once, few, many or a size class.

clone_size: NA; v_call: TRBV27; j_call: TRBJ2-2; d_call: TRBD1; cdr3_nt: TGTGCCAGCAGTTTAACGACAGGGTTCGGCGGGGAGCTGTTTTTT; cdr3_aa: CASSLTTGFGGELFF
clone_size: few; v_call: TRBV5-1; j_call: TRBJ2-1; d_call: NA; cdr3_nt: TGCGCCAGCAGCTTGCAAAGCAGGGAAAGCTACAATGAGCAGTTCTTC; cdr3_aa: CASSLQSRESYNEQFF
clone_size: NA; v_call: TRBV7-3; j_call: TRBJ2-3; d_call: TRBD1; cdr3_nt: TGTGCCAGCAGCTTATACGGGGCAGGGGGCCGGGCAGATACGCAGTATTTT; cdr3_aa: CASSLYGAGGRADTQYF
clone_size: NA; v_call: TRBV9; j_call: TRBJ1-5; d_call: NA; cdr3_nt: TGTGCCAGCAGCGTAGGGCAGGGGCTTAATCAGCCCCAGCATTTT; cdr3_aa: CASSVGQGLNQPQHF
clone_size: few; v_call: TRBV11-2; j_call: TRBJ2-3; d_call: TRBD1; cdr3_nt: TGTGCCAGCAGCCAAAGGACAGGGGTCCCAGATACGCAGTATTTT; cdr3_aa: CASSQRTGVPDTQYF
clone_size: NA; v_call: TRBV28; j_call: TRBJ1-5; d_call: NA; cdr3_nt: TGTGCCAGCAGGGAAAGTAGCGGCAATCAGCCCCAGCATTTT; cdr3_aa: CASRESSGNQPQHF
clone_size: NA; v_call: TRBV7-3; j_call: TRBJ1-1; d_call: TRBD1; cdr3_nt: TGTGCCAGCAGCTCCCAGGGGGCATTAACTGAAGCTTTCTTT; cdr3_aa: CASSSQGALTEAFF
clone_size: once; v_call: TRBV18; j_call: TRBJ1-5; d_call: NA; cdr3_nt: TGTGCCAGCTCACCATATAGCAATCAGCCCCAGCATTTT; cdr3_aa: CASSPYSNQPQHF
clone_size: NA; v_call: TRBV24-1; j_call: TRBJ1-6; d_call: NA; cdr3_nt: TGTGCCACCAGCCCCGGCGGGGTGGCACCCCTCCACTTT; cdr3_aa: CATSPGGVAPLHF
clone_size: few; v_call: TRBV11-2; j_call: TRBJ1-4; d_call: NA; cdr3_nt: TGTGCCAGCAGCTTAGATTTACAGGGTAATGAAAAACTGTTTTTT; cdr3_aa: CASSLDLQGNEKLFF
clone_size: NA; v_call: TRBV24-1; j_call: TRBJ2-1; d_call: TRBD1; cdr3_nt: TGTGCCACCGCCGGGGGACAGGGATCCTACAATGAGCAGTTCTTC; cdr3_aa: CATAGGQGSYNEQFF
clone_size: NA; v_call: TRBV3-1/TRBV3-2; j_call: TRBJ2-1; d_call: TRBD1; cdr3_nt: TGTGCCAGCAGCCAAGCCGGACAGGGGCTTGGCAATGAGCAGTTCTTC; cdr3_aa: CASSQAGQGLGNEQFF
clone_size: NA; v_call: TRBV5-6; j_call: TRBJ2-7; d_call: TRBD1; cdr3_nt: TGTGCCAGCAGCACCGCACCGGGACAGGGTTTCGAGCAGTACTTC; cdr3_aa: CASSTAPGQGFEQYF
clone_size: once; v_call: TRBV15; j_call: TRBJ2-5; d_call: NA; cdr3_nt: TGTGCCACCAGCAGAGATCGGGGCAGGGGCGGAGGGTTGTACCAAGAGACCCAGTACTTC; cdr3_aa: CATSRDRGRGGGLYQETQYF
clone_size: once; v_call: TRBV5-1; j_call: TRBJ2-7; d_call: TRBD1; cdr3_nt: TGCGCCAGCAGCTTGGGACAGGGGGCTTGGGACGGTAACTACGAGCAGTACTTC; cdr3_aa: CASSLGQGAWDGNYEQYF
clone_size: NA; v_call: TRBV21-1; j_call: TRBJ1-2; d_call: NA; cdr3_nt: TGTGCCAGCAGCGACAGGGGGCGGTGGGATGGCTACACCTTC; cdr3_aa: CASSDRGRWDGYTF
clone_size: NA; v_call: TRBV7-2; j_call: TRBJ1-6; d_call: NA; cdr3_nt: TGTGCCAGCAGCTTATCGTCCTCGCCCCTCCACTTT; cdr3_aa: CASSLSSSPLHF
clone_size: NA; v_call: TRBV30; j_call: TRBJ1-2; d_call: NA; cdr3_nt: TGTGCCTGGAGCCAACAGGCTGGTGGCTACACCTTC; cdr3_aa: CAWSQQAGGYTF
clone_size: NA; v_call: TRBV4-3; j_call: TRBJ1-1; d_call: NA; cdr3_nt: TGCGCCAGCAGCCAAGAGGGGAGAGGCAGGGGAGTTGAGGGAGCTTTCTTT; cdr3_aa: CASSQEGRGRGVEGAFF
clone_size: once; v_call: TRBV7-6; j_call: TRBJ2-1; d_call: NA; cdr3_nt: TGTGCCAGCAGCTTAGGTTTCTGGCGGGAAGGAGGCAATGAGCAGTTCTTC; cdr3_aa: CASSLGFWREGGNEQFF
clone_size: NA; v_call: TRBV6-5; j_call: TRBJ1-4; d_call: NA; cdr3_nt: TGTGCCAGCAGTTACTCTTCCGGGACTTTGGAAAAACTGTTTTTT; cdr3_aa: CASSYSSGTLEKLFF
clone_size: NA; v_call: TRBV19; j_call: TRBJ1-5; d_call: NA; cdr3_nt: TGTGCCAGTAGTGGCCGTAAAGGTGGGAAAGGGAATCAGCCCCAGCATTTT; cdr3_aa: CASSGRKGGKGNQPQHF
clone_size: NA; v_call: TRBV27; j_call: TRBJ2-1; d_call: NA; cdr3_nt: TGTGCCAGCAGTTTTTCCCAGGGCAATTCTATTCTCTTCCTGCAGTTCTTC; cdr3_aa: CASSFSQGNSILFLQFF
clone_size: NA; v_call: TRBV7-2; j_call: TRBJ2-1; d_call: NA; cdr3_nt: TGTGCCAGCAGCGGAGTCCTACCCGCGCCCTACAATGAGCAGTTCTTC; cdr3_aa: CASSGVLPAPYNEQFF
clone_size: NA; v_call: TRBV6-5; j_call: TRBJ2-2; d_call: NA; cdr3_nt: TGTGCCAGCAGTTATTCAGGTCCCGGGGAGCTGTTTTTT; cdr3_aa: CASSYSGPGELFF
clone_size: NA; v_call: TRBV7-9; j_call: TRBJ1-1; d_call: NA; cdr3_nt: TGTGCCAGCAGCTTAATGTCAGAAAACACTGAAGCTTTCTTT; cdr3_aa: CASSLMSENTEAFF
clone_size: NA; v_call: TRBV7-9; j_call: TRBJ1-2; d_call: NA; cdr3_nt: TGTGCCAGCAGCTTAGCTAGTCCAGGAAGAAACTATGGCTACACCTTC; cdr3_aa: CASSLASPGRNYGYTF
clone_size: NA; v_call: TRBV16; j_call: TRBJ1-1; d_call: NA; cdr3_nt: TGTGCCAGCAGCCAAGTCATCACTGAAGCTTTCTTT; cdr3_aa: CASSQVITEAFF
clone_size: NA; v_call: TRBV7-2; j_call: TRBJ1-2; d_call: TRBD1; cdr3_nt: TGTGCCAGCAGCTTAGCGACAGGGCCCTATGGCTACACCTTC; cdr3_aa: CASSLATGPYGYTF
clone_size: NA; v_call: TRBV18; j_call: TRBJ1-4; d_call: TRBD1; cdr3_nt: TGTGCCAGCTCACCGGACAGGGGACGGAATGAAAAACTGTTTTTT; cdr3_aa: CASSPDRGRNEKLFF
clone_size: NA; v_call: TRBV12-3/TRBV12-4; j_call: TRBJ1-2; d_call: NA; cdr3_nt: TGTGCCAGCAGTATCAGGGAGGTCACCTTC; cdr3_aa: CASSIREVTF
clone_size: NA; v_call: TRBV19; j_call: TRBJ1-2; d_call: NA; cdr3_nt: TGTGCCAGTAGTATAGGCCGGGGGATGAATAACGATGGCTACACCTTC; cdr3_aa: CASSIGRGMNNDGYTF
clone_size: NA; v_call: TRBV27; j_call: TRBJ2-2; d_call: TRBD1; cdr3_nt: TGTGCCAGCAGACAAGACAGGGCGGCCGGGGAGCTGTTTTTT; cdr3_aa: CASRQDRAAGELFF
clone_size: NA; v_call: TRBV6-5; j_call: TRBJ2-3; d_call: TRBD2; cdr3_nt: TGTGCCAGCAGAGTACTAGCGGGGGTCACAGATACGCAGTATTTT; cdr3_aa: CASRVLAGVTDTQYF
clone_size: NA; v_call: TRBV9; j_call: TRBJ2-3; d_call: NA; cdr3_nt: TGTGCCAGCAGCGACGGTGGTCCAGATACGCAGTATTTT; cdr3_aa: CASSDGGPDTQYF
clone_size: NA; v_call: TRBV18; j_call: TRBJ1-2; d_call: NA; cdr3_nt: TGTGCCAGCTCACGGATTTTCTATGGCTACACCTTC; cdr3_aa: CASSRIFYGYTF